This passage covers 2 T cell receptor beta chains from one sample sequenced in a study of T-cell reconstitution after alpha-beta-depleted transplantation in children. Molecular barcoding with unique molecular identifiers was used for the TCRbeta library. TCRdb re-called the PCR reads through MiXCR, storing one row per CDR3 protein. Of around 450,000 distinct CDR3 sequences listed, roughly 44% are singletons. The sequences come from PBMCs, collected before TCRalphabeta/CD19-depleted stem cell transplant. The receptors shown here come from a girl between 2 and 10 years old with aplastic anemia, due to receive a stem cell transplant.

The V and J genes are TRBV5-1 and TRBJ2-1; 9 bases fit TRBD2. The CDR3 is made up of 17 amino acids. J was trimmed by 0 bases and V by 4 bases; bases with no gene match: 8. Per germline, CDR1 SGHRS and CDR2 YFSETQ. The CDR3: CASSRFEAGGSYNEQFF. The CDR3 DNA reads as TGCGCCAGCAGCAGGTTTGAAGCGGGAGGCTCCTACAATGAGCAGTTCTTC.

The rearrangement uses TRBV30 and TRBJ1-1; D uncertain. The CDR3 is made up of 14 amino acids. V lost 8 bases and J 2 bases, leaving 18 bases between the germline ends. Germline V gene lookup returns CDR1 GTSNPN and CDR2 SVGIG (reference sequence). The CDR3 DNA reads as TGTGCCGTTAAGGCCTATGACGTTAACACTGAAGCTTTCTTT. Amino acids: CAVKAYDVNTEAFF.